This T cell receptor beta chain was recovered during a study of blood T cell repertoires in COVID-19. How the authors handled the data: Nucleated cell number was recorded as an estimate derived from reference gene primer amplification. The protocol was immunoSEQ multiplex PCR, while the TCRdb copy is restricted to in-frame clones and leaves out a portion. V, J and clone size are taken as reported in that table, and D and trimming were inferred from the DNA itself. The table includes 250,000 to 350,000 clones, more than 80% detected once. Donors of Cohort 3 who recovered were those that had two negative PCRs, clearance, or symptom resolution. The CDR3 is 16 amino acids.

Sequenced: PBMCs or T cells enriched from blood (not recorded which). The sequence was obtained from a young woman who had recovered from COVID-19. V is TRBV21-1 and J is TRBJ2-7; the DNA was not used to check the table's D call, TRBD1. TRBV21-1 is shown as a pseudogene. CDR3 sequence reads: CASSRGHPRSREEQYF. The CDR3 DNA reads as TGTGCCAGCAGCAGAGGACACCCGCGGAGTCGTGAGGAGCAGTACTTC.